This T cell receptor (beta chain) stems from a study of T cell changes during pregnancy in multiple sclerosis. The J segment lost 4 bases and the V segment lost 1 base, leaving 5 bases of the junction unmatched. Looked up from germline, CDR1 is LGHNA and CDR2 is YNFKEQ. The CDR3 has 16 residues. The protocol was immunoSEQ multiplex PCR, while the TCRdb copy is restricted to in-frame clones and leaves out a portion. The sample has over 45,000 clones, around 93% seen once. Sample: peripheral blood, taken in the third trimester of pregnancy. The TCR was taken from a female donor with multiple sclerosis, enrolled in a pregnancy study. This chain uses TRBV4-2 with TRBJ2-3; TRBD2 aligns across 10 bases. The CDR3 spells CASSQASGSGPDTQYF. For the CDR3, the DNA is TGTGCCAGCAGCCAAGCTAGCGGGAGCGGGCCAGATACGCAGTATTTT.